The entry that follows covers one T cell receptor (beta chain) sequence. Generated by immunoSEQ multiplex PCR, the TCRdb table keeps only in-frame clones and is missing some. The sample lists tens of thousands of clones, roughly 86% occurring once. This record belongs to a study of blood T cell repertoires in COVID-19. The sample was peripheral blood. This clonotype originated in an older woman with acute or convalescent COVID-19.

Here the CDR3 DNA reads TGTGCCAGCAGTTTATCCTCAGGGGGTAAGGACGAGCAGTACTTC. It yields the protein CASSLSSGGKDEQYF. The chain employs TRBV28 and TRBJ2-7; 7 nucleotides agree with TRBD1. CDR1 and CDR2 (germline): MDHEN, SYDVKM. This CDR3 spans 15 amino acids. Trimming removed 1 base from V and 5 bases from J; junction bases left unmatched: 8.